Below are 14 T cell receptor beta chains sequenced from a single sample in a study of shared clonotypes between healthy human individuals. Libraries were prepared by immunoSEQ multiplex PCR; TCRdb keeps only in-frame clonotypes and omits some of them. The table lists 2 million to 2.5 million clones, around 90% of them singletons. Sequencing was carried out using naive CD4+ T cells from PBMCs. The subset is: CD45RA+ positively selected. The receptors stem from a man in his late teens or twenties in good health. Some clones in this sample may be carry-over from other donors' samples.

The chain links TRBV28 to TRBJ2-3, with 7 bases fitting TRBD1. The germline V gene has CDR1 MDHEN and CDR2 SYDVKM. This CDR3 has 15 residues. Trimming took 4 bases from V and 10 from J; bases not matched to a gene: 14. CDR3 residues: CASSSPGGEVFAQYF. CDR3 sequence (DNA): TGTGCCAGCAGTTCCCCAGGGGGAGAGGTGTTTGCGCAGTATTTT.

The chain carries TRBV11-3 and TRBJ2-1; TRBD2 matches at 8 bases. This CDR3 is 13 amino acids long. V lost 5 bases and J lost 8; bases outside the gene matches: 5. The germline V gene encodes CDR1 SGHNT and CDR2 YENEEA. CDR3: CASSPGLADEQFF. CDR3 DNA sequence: TGTGCCAGCAGCCCCGGACTAGCTGATGAGCAGTTCTTC. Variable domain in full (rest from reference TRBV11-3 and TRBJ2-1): EAGVVQSPRYKIIEKKQPVAFWCNPISGHNTLYWYLQNLGQGPELLIRYENEEAVDDSQLPKDRFSAERLKGVDSTLKIQPAELGDSAVYLCASSPGLADEQFFGPGTRLTVL.

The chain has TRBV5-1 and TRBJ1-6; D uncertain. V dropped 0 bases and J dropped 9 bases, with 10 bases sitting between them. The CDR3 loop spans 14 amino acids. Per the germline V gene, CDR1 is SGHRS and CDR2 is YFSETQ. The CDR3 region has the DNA TGCGCCAGCAGCTTGGATGGGTTGGGTTCACCCCTCCACTTT. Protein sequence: CASSLDGLGSPLHF.

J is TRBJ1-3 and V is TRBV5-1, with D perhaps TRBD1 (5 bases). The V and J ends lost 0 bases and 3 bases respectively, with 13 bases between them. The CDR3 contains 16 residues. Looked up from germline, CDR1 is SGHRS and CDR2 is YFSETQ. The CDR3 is CASSLAAGSSGNTIYF. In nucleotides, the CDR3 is TGCGCCAGCAGCTTGGCCGCAGGGAGTAGTGGAAACACCATATATTTT. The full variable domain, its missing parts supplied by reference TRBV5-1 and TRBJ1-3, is KAGVTQTPRYLIKTRGQQVTLSCSPISGHRSVSWYQQTPGQGLQFLFEYFSETQRNKGNFPGRFSGRQFSNSRSEMNVSTLELGDSALYLCASSLAAGSSGNTIYFGEGSWLTVV.

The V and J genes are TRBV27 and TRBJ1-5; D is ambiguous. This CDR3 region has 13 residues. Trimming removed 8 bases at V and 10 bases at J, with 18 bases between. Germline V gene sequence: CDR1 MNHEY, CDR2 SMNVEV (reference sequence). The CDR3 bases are TGTGCCAGCGCCGGGCCCTCGGGTTTTCCCCAGCATTTT. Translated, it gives CASAGPSGFPQHF.

Here the CDR3 reads CASSERWETQTQYF. CDR3 sequence (DNA): TGTGCCAGCAGTGAGAGGTGGGAGACCCAGACCCAGTACTTC. The rearrangement joins TRBV28 to TRBJ2-5, with D perhaps TRBD2 (5 bases). V gave up 5 bases and J gave up 6 bases, with 16 bases separating them. Germline CDR1 is MDHEN and CDR2 is SYDVKM. The CDR3 covers 14 residues.

The CDR3 region is CASSSTGTGLQTQYF. DNA of the CDR3: TGTGCCAGCAGTTCCACCGGGACAGGGCTTCAGACCCAGTACTTC. This chain uses TRBV28 with TRBJ2-5; 9 bases are a match to TRBD1. Unmatched junction bases numbered 9, after V lost 4 bases and J lost 6 bases. This CDR3 spans 15 amino acids. From germline, CDR1 is MDHEN and CDR2 SYDVKM. The variable domain in full, with the rest retrieved from reference TRBV28 and TRBJ2-5, is DVKVTQSSRYLVKRTGEKVFLECVQDMDHENMFWYRQDPGLGLRLIYFSYDVKMKEKGDIPEGYSVSREKKERFSLILESASTNQTSMYLCASSSTGTGLQTQYFGPGTRLLVL.

The CDR3 is CTSSPPRSNNEQFF. CDR3 nucleotide sequence: TGCACCAGCAGCCCCCCGCGCAGCAACAATGAGCAGTTCTTC. J is TRBJ2-1 and V is TRBV1. TRBV1 is flagged as a pseudogene. This CDR3 is built from 14 residues.

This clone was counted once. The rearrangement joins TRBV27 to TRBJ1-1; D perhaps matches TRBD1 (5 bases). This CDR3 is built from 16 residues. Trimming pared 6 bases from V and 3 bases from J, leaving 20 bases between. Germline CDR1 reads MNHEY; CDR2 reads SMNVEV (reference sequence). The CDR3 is CASSSPGRRAYTEAFF. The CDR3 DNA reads TGTGCCAGCAGCTCACCGGGACGGCGGGCGTACACTGAAGCTTTCTTT.

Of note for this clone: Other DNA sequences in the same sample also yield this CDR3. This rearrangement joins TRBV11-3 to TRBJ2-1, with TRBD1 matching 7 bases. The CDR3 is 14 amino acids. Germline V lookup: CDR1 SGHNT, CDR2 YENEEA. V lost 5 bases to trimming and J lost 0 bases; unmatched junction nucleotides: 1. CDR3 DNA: TGTGCCAGCAGCCCAGGGGGCTCCTACAATGAGCAGTTCTTC. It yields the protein CASSPGGSYNEQFF.

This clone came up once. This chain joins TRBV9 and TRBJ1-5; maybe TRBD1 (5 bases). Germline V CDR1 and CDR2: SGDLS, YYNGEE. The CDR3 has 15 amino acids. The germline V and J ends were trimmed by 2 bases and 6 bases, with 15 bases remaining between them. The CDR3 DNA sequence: TGTGCCAGCAGCGTGGGGAGGGGAGGTGCTCAGCCCCAGCATTTT. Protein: CASSVGRGGAQPQHF.

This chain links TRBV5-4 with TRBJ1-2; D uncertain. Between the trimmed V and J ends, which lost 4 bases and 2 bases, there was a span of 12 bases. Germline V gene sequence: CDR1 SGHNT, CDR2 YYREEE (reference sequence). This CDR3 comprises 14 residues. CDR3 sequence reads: CASSPVNRNYGYTF. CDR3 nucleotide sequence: TGTGCCAGCAGCCCGGTAAACAGAAACTATGGCTACACCTTC. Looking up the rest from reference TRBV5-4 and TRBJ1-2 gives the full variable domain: ETGVTQSPTHLIKTRGQQVTLRCSSQSGHNTVSWYQQALGQGPQFIFQYYREEENGRGNFPPRFSGLQFPNYSSELNVNALELDDSALYLCASSPVNRNYGYTFGSGTRLTVV.

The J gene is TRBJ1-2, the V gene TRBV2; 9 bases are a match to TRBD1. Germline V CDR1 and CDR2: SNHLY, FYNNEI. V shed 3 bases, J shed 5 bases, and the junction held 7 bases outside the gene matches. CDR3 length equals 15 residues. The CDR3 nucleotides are TGTGCCAGCAGTGATGGACAGGGGCCGGGATATGGCTACACCTTC. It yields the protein CASSDGQGPGYGYTF.

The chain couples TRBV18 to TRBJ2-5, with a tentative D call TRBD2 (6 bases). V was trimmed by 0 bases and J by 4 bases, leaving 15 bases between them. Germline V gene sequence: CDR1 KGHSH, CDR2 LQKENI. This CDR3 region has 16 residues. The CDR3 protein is CASSPPDGGMGETQYF. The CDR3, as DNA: TGTGCCAGCTCACCACCTGACGGCGGGATGGGAGAGACCCAGTACTTC.